These T cell receptor beta chains were read from a single sample in a study of CD8 T cells in ankylosing spondylitis. TCRdb used MiXCR to reprocess the 5' RACE reads, holding one entry per CDR3 protein. This table holds about 90,000 distinct CDR3 sequences, roughly 27% found once. Input material: blood, either unsorted or a sorted T cell fraction (not recorded which). These receptors all stem from a male donor with ankylosing spondylitis or in good health (not recorded which). Both conserved end residues are part of each CDR3. Fields, in order: J gene, V gene, CDR3 protein.

J gene: TRBJ1-2; V gene: TRBV29-1; CDR3 protein: CSVDDTPNYGYTF
J gene: TRBJ1-3; V gene: TRBV19; CDR3 protein: CASSPLIRSGNTIYF
J gene: TRBJ2-5; V gene: TRBV5-1; CDR3 protein: CASSSNDGQGETQYF
J gene: TRBJ2-5; V gene: TRBV7-9; CDR3 protein: CASSLAGVETQYF
J gene: TRBJ1-6; V gene: TRBV7-9; CDR3 protein: CASTNRNPTDSPLHF
J gene: TRBJ2-1; V gene: TRBV27; CDR3 protein: CASSSRLAGNEQFF
J gene: TRBJ2-7; V gene: TRBV29-1; CDR3 protein: CSVTTGAGSSSYEQYF
J gene: TRBJ1-1; V gene: TRBV5-1; CDR3 protein: CASSLVAGGWSTEAFF
J gene: TRBJ1-1; V gene: TRBV20-1; CDR3 protein: CSARDMGGQGTTEAFF
J gene: TRBJ1-4; V gene: TRBV20-1; CDR3 protein: CSARTPRAGFDEKLFF
J gene: TRBJ2-2; V gene: TRBV20-1; CDR3 protein: CSASGLAANTGELFF
J gene: TRBJ1-2; V gene: TRBV5-5; CDR3 protein: CASSLGRRDGYTF
J gene: TRBJ1-1; V gene: TRBV29-1; CDR3 protein: CSAQGDRVGAFF
J gene: TRBJ1-1; V gene: TRBV5-1; CDR3 protein: CASSHEQGYTEAFF
J gene: TRBJ2-1; V gene: TRBV20-1; CDR3 protein: CSALPGGSSSYNEQFF
J gene: TRBJ2-5; V gene: TRBV7-9; CDR3 protein: CASSTQDYQETQYF
J gene: TRBJ1-1; V gene: TRBV5-1; CDR3 protein: CASSSRTGDTEAFF
J gene: TRBJ2-5; V gene: TRBV12-3/TRBV12-4; CDR3 protein: CASTVWAGETQYF
J gene: TRBJ2-1; V gene: TRBV5-1; CDR3 protein: CASSRAEASGSNEQFF
J gene: TRBJ2-3; V gene: TRBV20-1; CDR3 protein: CSARDMLGTGGTDTQYF
J gene: TRBJ2-3; V gene: TRBV5-1; CDR3 protein: CASSHKTGGQDTQYF
J gene: TRBJ2-3; V gene: TRBV7-7; CDR3 protein: CASSSTSVVTDTQYF
J gene: TRBJ1-1; V gene: TRBV7-9; CDR3 protein: CASSLQGKMNTEAFF
J gene: TRBJ1-1; V gene: TRBV5-1; CDR3 protein: CASRKGLQNRNTEAFF
J gene: TRBJ2-3; V gene: TRBV20-1; CDR3 protein: CSAREGADRDTQYF
J gene: TRBJ2-7; V gene: TRBV3-1; CDR3 protein: CASSQRGRNTYEQYF
J gene: TRBJ1-1; V gene: TRBV5-1; CDR3 protein: CASSSTGYPEAFF
J gene: TRBJ2-6; V gene: TRBV10-3; CDR3 protein: CAISVSGTDVSGANVLTF
J gene: TRBJ1-5; V gene: TRBV9; CDR3 protein: CASSVRGESAQHF
J gene: TRBJ2-2; V gene: TRBV5-1; CDR3 protein: CASSRSGTGDTGELFF
J gene: TRBJ1-1; V gene: TRBV5-1; CDR3 protein: CASRDVGAVTEAFF
J gene: TRBJ1-1; V gene: TRBV29-1; CDR3 protein: CSVVNRVHTEAFF
J gene: TRBJ2-2; V gene: TRBV6-1; CDR3 protein: CASSGYTGELFF
J gene: TRBJ2-3; V gene: TRBV10-3; CDR3 protein: CAIMGGNTDTQYF
J gene: TRBJ2-3; V gene: TRBV7-3; CDR3 protein: CASSLSLIMGLAGGRGDTQYF
J gene: TRBJ1-5; V gene: TRBV5-1; CDR3 protein: CAIQLGAPNQPQHF
J gene: TRBJ2-7; V gene: TRBV7-2; CDR3 protein: CASSLVPGNYEQYF
J gene: TRBJ2-7; V gene: TRBV7-2; CDR3 protein: CASSLAGTSGYEQYF
J gene: TRBJ2-7; V gene: TRBV15; CDR3 protein: CATSRGLAENYEQYF
J gene: TRBJ1-4; V gene: TRBV9; CDR3 protein: CASSPQGEWNEKLFF
J gene: TRBJ2-5; V gene: TRBV20-1; CDR3 protein: CSAHAESSRATQYF
J gene: TRBJ2-5; V gene: TRBV7-2; CDR3 protein: CASSSQRTPSDF
J gene: TRBJ2-3; V gene: TRBV2; CDR3 protein: CASSAGTGFGIYTDTQYF
J gene: TRBJ2-3; V gene: TRBV29-1; CDR3 protein: CSVTGGMQYF
J gene: TRBJ2-1; V gene: TRBV20-1; CDR3 protein: CSARRRTGGWDEQFF
J gene: TRBJ2-1; V gene: TRBV2; CDR3 protein: CASRWEGLAGNEQFF
J gene: TRBJ1-6; V gene: TRBV7-6; CDR3 protein: CASSFRPRGNSPLHF
J gene: TRBJ1-4; V gene: TRBV5-1; CDR3 protein: CASSLVGSGTNEKLFF
J gene: TRBJ2-5; V gene: TRBV29-1; CDR3 protein: CSVETLQETQYF
J gene: TRBJ2-1; V gene: TRBV7-3; CDR3 protein: CASSLLAGVINEQFF
J gene: TRBJ1-3; V gene: TRBV4-1; CDR3 protein: CASSPLPAPGNTIYF
J gene: TRBJ2-3; V gene: TRBV20-1; CDR3 protein: CSEGMVADTQYF
J gene: TRBJ2-5; V gene: TRBV5-1; CDR3 protein: CASSPVAGLAATETQYF
J gene: TRBJ2-3; V gene: TRBV9; CDR3 protein: CASSVAPSGGYTDTQYF
J gene: TRBJ2-3; V gene: TRBV4-1; CDR3 protein: CASSLRLAGEDTQYF
J gene: TRBJ2-4; V gene: TRBV5-6; CDR3 protein: CASSFKSGNIQYF
J gene: TRBJ1-5; V gene: TRBV14; CDR3 protein: CASSPGYSNQPQHF
J gene: TRBJ2-3; V gene: TRBV15; CDR3 protein: CATNPGASTDTQYF